This TCR beta chain was documented in a study of Tregs in tolerant kidney transplant recipients. Study outcomes and limitations: For some patients, primers changed over time, blocking nucleotide-level comparison.

Turning to this clone: The antigen is not known.

This CDR3 has 18 amino acids. V gave up 9 bases and J gave up 2 bases; unmatched junction bases: 15. In germline, CDR1 is LGHNA, CDR2 YSLEER. Here immunoSEQ multiplex PCR was the method, and the copy in TCRdb shows in-frame clones only, minus some. The data contain tens of thousands of clones, 93% of them singletons. Recipients received nonmyeloablative bone marrow transplants from related graft donors, with transient mixed chimerism. Unstimulated regulatory T cells (CD4+CD25+CD127-), CD4+CD25- non-regulatory cells, CD4 and CD8 cells were FACS-sorted from thawed PBMCs. The V call is TRBV4-3, the J call TRBJ2-6; 8 nucleotides agree with TRBD1. The sequence was obtained from a human patient who received a combined kidney and bone marrow transplant. Some of the T cells might come from the graft donor. The specimen was CD4+ T cells from blood (PBMCs), collected 12 months after the transplant. CDR3 residues: CASRPAGTGLTGANVLTF. In DNA form, the CDR3 reads TGCGCCAGTCGCCCGGCCGGGACAGGACTTACTGGGGCCAACGTCCTGACTTTC.